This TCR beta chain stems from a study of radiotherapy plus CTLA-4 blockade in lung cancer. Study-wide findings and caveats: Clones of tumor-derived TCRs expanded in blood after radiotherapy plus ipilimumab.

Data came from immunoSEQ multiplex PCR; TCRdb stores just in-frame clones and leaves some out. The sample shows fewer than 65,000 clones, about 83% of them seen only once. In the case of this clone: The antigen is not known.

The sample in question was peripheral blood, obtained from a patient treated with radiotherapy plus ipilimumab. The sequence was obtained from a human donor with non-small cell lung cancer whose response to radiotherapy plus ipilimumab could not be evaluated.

CDR3 region: CASSGWGSQETQYF. In DNA form, the CDR3 reads TGTGCCAGCAGTGGATGGGGCAGTCAAGAGACCCAGTACTTC. This chain joins TRBV6-1 and TRBJ2-5; maybe TRBD1 (5 bases). The germline CDR1 and CDR2 sequences are MNHNS and SASEGT. V was clipped by 4 bases and J by 2 bases, with 11 bases between them. The CDR3 covers 14 residues.